This T cell receptor beta chain derives from a study of shared clonotypes between healthy human individuals. Overall study context: CD8 memory received one plate per donor, CD8 naive two, CD4 memory three and CD4 naive three.

The assay was immunoSEQ multiplex PCR, and TCRdb's table has in-frame clones only and misses some. Of about 2.1 million clones in the sample, around 93% are singletons; the top ten hold around 1.7%. Naive-designated CD8 cells lacked CD45RO, were positively enriched for CCR7, and omitted terminally differentiated effector memory CD45RA+ cells. This clone was observed a few times. The sequence came from a man aged 18 to 30 in good health. Some clones in this sample may be carry-over from other donors' samples. Sample: naive CD8+ T cells from PBMCs.

Written as DNA, the CDR3 is TGTGCCACCGAGACTAGCGGGACCGGGGAGCTGTTTTTT. It codes for CATETSGTGELFF. This chain uses TRBV10-3 with TRBJ2-2; 10 nucleotides match TRBD2. Germline lookup yields CDR1 ENHRY and CDR2 SYGVKD. The CDR3 length is 13 residues. The ends lost 10 bases at V and 5 bases at J; junction bases unmatched: 4.